This TCR beta chain was captured by sequencing in a study of T cells in localized non-small cell lung cancer. Notes on the study in general: Overall survival was longer when the density of T cells in the blood was higher. The highest T cell clonality was in uninvolved adjacent lung, above tumor. Analysis by sequencing included only one tumor region, so heterogeneity remains possible. The appearance of a median 57 of the top 100 tumor clones was seen in adjacent lung.

Some clones are missing from TCRdb's copy, which holds only in-frame ones; the method was immunoSEQ multiplex PCR. There are around 26,000 clones in the sample; roughly 87% occur only once, and approximately 1% lies in the top ten. On this clone: Its antigen is unknown.

The clonotype originates from a woman aged 40-70 years with stage I lung adenocarcinoma. Sequencing was performed on peripheral blood, taken before any cancer treatment.

The CDR3 coding sequence is TGTGCCAGCAGTTACACCCGACAGCCTAATGAAAAACTGTTTTTT. Protein product: CASSYTRQPNEKLFF. This chain connects TRBV6-9 to TRBJ1-4; a possible D gene is TRBD1 (5 bases). The CDR3 is made up of 15 amino acids. V dropped 3 bases and J dropped 3 bases, with 11 bases sitting between them. CDR1 MNHGY and CDR2 SVAAGI come from the germline V gene.